A selection of T cell receptor beta chains follows, all from one sample in a study of identical twins. TCRdb recomputed calls from the 5' RACE reads with MiXCR, one row per CDR3 protein. The repertoire holds about 920,000 distinct CDR3 sequences, with 12% as singletons. This same sample was also part of a study on yellow fever vaccine responses in identical twins.

Sequenced sample: PBMCs. These receptors were collected from a young woman in good health. CDR3s include the opening cysteine and the closing phenylalanine or tryptophan. The D gene is left open where the match is weak. Part of the rows lack a size; the others show once, few, many or a class for expanded clones.

TRBD2 many TRBJ2-1 TRBV5-1 TGCGCCAGCAGCCCCGCGGGAGAGTCTTACAATGAGCAGTTCTTC CASSPAGESYNEQFF
- - TRBJ2-2 TRBV14 TGTGCCAGCAGCCAAGTGAATTTAGATACTTATTCGAACACCGGGGAGCTGTTTTTT CASSQVNLDTYSNTGELFF
- - TRBJ1-5 TRBV12-3/TRBV12-4 TGTGCCAGCACTAGGGGGGCTTTCCATCAGCCCCAGCATTTT CASTRGAFHQPQHF
- - TRBJ2-2 TRBV2 TGTGCCAGCACCCTGGTCGAAAGCGACCCTACCGGGGAGCTGTTTTTT CASTLVESDPTGELFF
TRBD1 - TRBJ2-1 TRBV11-2 TGTGCCAGCAGCTTATCAGGGGGCGGGCTGAATGAGCAGTTCTTC CASSLSGGGLNEQFF
- - TRBJ2-3 TRBV10-3 TGTGCCATCAGTGATGGGGGCCCTCCGGGTACGCAGTATTTT CAISDGGPPGTQYF
- - TRBJ1-6 TRBV6-5 TGTGCCAGCAGTTTGGCTAGGCCCTATAATTCACCCCTCCACTTT CASSLARPYNSPLHF
- many TRBJ1-1 TRBV2 TGTGCCAGCATACCGGGTCGTTTGGGGAACACTGAAGCTTTCTTT CASIPGRLGNTEAFF
- - TRBJ2-3 TRBV2 TGTGCCAGCAGCGGGGACGCAGCCTTGAAAGATACACAGTATTTT CASSGDAALKDTQYF
- few TRBJ2-6 TRBV2 TGTGCCAGCAGTGACCACGATATTCCCCTGTCCGGGGCCAACGTCCTGACTTTC CASSDHDIPLSGANVLTF
- - TRBJ2-2 TRBV6-5 TGTGCCAGCAGTTACTTCGGACCCGCGAACACCGGGGAGCTGTTTTTT CASSYFGPANTGELFF
- many TRBJ2-7 TRBV10-3 TGTGCCATCAGTAGAGCGACAACTTCGAACCCCTACGAGCAGTACTTC CAISRATTSNPYEQYF
TRBD2 - TRBJ2-3 TRBV29-1 TGCAGCTCCCTGGTGGCGGGAGGGCCTCGAGGAGGCACAGATACGCAGTATTTT CSSLVAGGPRGGTDTQYF
TRBD1 few TRBJ2-1 TRBV11-3 TGTGCCAGCAGCTGGACAGGGGGTGGGCGCAATGAGCAGTTCTTC CASSWTGGGRNEQFF
- - TRBJ2-3 TRBV2 TGTGCCAGCAGTGAAGTACTCACTAGCACAGATACGCAGTATTTT CASSEVLTSTDTQYF
- - TRBJ2-3 TRBV12-3/TRBV12-4 TGTGCCAGCAGCCACGGCGGGCCCAACACAGATACGCAGTATTTT CASSHGGPNTDTQYF
TRBD1 few TRBJ1-1 TRBV5-1 TGCGCCAGCAGAGGACAGGGGGCCCTTGAAGCTTTCTTT CASRGQGALEAFF
TRBD2 - TRBJ2-3 TRBV5-1 TGCGCCAGCAGCACCGGGACTAGCGGGCTGAGCACAGATACGCAGTATTTT CASSTGTSGLSTDTQYF
- few TRBJ1-4 TRBV7-9 TGTGCCAGCAGCTTAGCACACAGGGATGGAGAAAAACTGTTTTTT CASSLAHRDGEKLFF
TRBD2 - TRBJ2-5 TRBV6-5 TGTGCCAGCAGTTACCGAGGACTAGCGGGAGCAACCTGGGAGACCCAGTACTTC CASSYRGLAGATWETQYF
TRBD1 - TRBJ1-1 TRBV18 TGTGCCAGCTCACCACCGGGACAGGGGGTTTCCACTGAAGCTTTCTTT CASSPPGQGVSTEAFF
- few TRBJ1-5 TRBV20-1 TGCAGTGCTAGACAAGGGGGTCCCAATCAGCCCCAGCATTTT CSARQGGPNQPQHF
- - TRBJ1-1 TRBV11-2 TGTGCCAGCAGCTTAGATCAAGTGGGCACTGAAGCTTTCTTT CASSLDQVGTEAFF
- few TRBJ2-1 TRBV6-1 TGTGCCAGCAGTGACGCCAGACTCGGGAGCAATGAGCAGTTCTTC CASSDARLGSNEQFF
- - TRBJ2-5 TRBV5-1 TGCGCCAGCAGCTTACCATTCGGAACAGAGACCCAGTACTTC CASSLPFGTETQYF
- - TRBJ2-3 TRBV5-1 TGCGCCAGCAGCTTGGCCCATCCGAACCCACAGATACTCACAGATACGCAGTATTTT CASSLAHPNPQILTDTQYF
- few TRBJ2-1 TRBV5-6 TGTGCCAGCGTTAGAACCTTCGGTTTATCAACCTACAATGAGCAGTTCTTC CASVRTFGLSTYNEQFF
TRBD1 - TRBJ2-1 TRBV20-1 TGCAGTGCTAGAGATCTCCTAGGGACAGGGGATTTCAATGAGCAGTTCTTC CSARDLLGTGDFNEQFF
- many TRBJ2-2 TRBV6-5 TGTGCCAGCAGTTACGGGGGGCGCACCGGGGAGCTGTTTTTT CASSYGGRTGELFF
- - TRBJ2-6 TRBV29-1 TGCAGCGTATCCGACCGGGACGGGGCCTCTGGGGCCAACGTCCTGACTTTC CSVSDRDGASGANVLTF
- few TRBJ1-4 TRBV7-2 TGTGCCAGCAGCTTAGTTCGGGACATCGGGGCGGAACTGTTTTTT CASSLVRDIGAELFF
TRBD1 few TRBJ2-1 TRBV4-1 TGCGCCAGCAGCCAAGGCTCCGGGACAGGGGGCTACAATGAGCAGTTCTTC CASSQGSGTGGYNEQFF
- few TRBJ2-1 TRBV4-1 TGCGCCAGCAGCCAAGATTCAATCTTTGGGTCGGCGGGCAAGGTCGATGAGCAGTTCTTC CASSQDSIFGSAGKVDEQFF
TRBD2 few TRBJ2-1 TRBV5-1 TGCGCCAGCAGCTCGGGGGGATTAGCGGGAGATGCCGGTGAGCAGTTCTTC CASSSGGLAGDAGEQFF
- few TRBJ1-2 TRBV20-1 TGCAGTGCTTTGGACAGAAACAACTATGGCTACACCTTC CSALDRNNYGYTF
- many TRBJ1-1 TRBV29-1 TGCAGCGTTGGGGCCGGCAGGACGACTTTCTTT CSVGAGRTTFF